The rows below give T cell receptor beta chains drawn from one sample of a study of blood T cell repertoires in COVID-19. TCRdb's copy holds only in-frame clones and misses some; the assay was immunoSEQ multiplex PCR. This sample has around 280,000 clones, with roughly nine tenths found just once. Sequencing used PBMCs or T cells enriched from blood (not recorded which). Every receptor here comes from a woman aged 40 to 49 who had recovered from COVID-19. Both conserved end residues are trimmed from each CDR3.

TRBJ1-2 | 9 | TRBV28 | ASGRGGGYT
TRBJ2-1 | 16 | TRBV18 | ASSTRTSGSGPYNEQF
TRBJ1-2 | 10 | TRBV2 | ASSRGLYGYT
TRBJ2-5 | 12 | TRBV24-1 | ATSDPGGGKTQY
TRBJ2-5 | 14 | TRBV9 | ASSRGTSGSAETQY
TRBJ2-3 | 15 | TRBV27 | ASSFPRTSGSLDTQY
TRBJ1-4 | 13 | TRBV27 | ASSLGDRNNEKLF
TRBJ2-3 | 15 | TRBV6-1 | ASSELYTSGMKDTQY
TRBJ1-4 | 12 | TRBV7-2 | ASSPAGRPEKLF
TRBJ1-1 | 13 | TRBV2 | ASSGDRGQGVEAF
TRBJ2-3 | 15 | TRBV7-9 | ASSRLAGVLVTDTQY
TRBJ2-7 | 10 | TRBV29-1 | SAGLRGSQQY
TRBJ1-1 | 13 | TRBV5-1 | ASSVTGGANTEAF
TRBJ1-2 | 12 | TRBV28 | ASSWTGEVYGYT
TRBJ2-2 | 13 | TRBV18 | ASSQGQGDTGELF
TRBJ1-1 | 13 | TRBV18 | ASSPSTAMNTEAF
TRBJ2-1 | 14 | TRBV7-2 | ASSFQGAGGRGEQF
TRBJ2-1 | 13 | TRBV2 | ASSEGFRRVDEQF
TRBJ2-1 | 14 | TRBV7-2 | ASSLEAGVSYNEQF
TRBJ2-6 | 14 | TRBV28 | ASSPGQASGANVLT
TRBJ2-5 | 12 | TRBV19 | ASSLGGYLETQY
TRBJ1-1 | 12 | TRBV3-1/TRBV3-2 | ASSQPRRETEAF
TRBJ2-7 | 16 | TRBV5-1 | ASSLASFGGARTYEQY
TRBJ2-7 | 13 | TRBV28 | ASSSGTSGRNEQY
TRBJ2-5 | 12 | TRBV4-3 | ASSQGLPGETQY
TRBJ1-1 | 12 | TRBV3-1/TRBV3-2 | ASSQMGGDTEAF
TRBJ2-4 | 14 | TRBV18 | ASSPPRVPAKNIQY
TRBJ2-1 | 12 | TRBV7-3 | ASSLGTGVNEQF
TRBJ1-1 | 13 | TRBV27 | ASSLILGTPTEAF
TRBJ2-3 | 12 | TRBV2 | ASSVQTETDTQY
TRBJ1-1 | 12 | TRBV18 | ASSTGSGGTEAF
TRBJ2-1 | 12 | TRBV28 | ASREGQGGNEQF
TRBJ2-1 | 11 | TRBV28 | ACGTIEYNEQF
TRBJ2-7 | 12 | TRBV28 | ASRERVFPYEQY
TRBJ2-7 | 13 | TRBV7-8 | ASSLNRFFLYEQY
TRBJ1-3 | 10 | TRBV28 | ASSLNERTIY
TRBJ2-7 | 12 | TRBV7-2 | ASRSGTGDSEQY
TRBJ2-3 | 12 | TRBV28 | ASSLAAGTDTQY
TRBJ1-1 | 16 | TRBV19 | ASSTDATGEGMNTEAF
TRBJ1-1 | 12 | TRBV28 | ASTSSTGPAQAF
TRBJ2-3 | 13 | TRBV28 | ASSSPSGGADTQY
TRBJ1-1 | 12 | TRBV7-6 | ASRGGRGNTEAF
TRBJ2-5 | 15 | TRBV4-1 | ASSHGGTSGGGETQY
TRBJ2-3 | 13 | TRBV2 | ASRGTSGSTDTQY
TRBJ2-7 | 12 | TRBV5-4 | ASSTGTAIYEQY